A selection of T cell receptor beta chains follows, all from one sample in a study of response to subunit inactivated influenza vaccine. TCRdb redid the calling of the RT-PCR reads with MiXCR, one entry per CDR3 protein. Counted here are 450,000 to 550,000 distinct CDR3 sequences, 25% occurring once; the ten biggest clones make up around 1.8%. The sample was CD4+ T cells sorted from PBMCs, taken about 5 days after vaccination. The source of these receptors is a man aged 45 to 65 who received an inactivated influenza vaccine. Each CDR3 is given with its conserved first and last residue. The D gene is left open where the match is weak. Rows give clone size only sometimes, using once, few, many, or a class for an expanded clone.

v_call,j_call,d_call,clone_size,cdr3_nt,cdr3_aa
TRBV28,TRBJ1-4,NA,few,TGTGCCAGCAGCAATGGTGCCCGAAAACTGTTTTTT,CASSNGARKLFF
TRBV7-2,TRBJ2-1,NA,many,TGCGCCAGCAGCTTGGCCGGGAGCTCCTACAATGAGCAGTTCTTC,CASSLAGSSYNEQFF
TRBV4-3,TRBJ1-1,NA,NA,TGCGCCAGCAGCCAAGGGTTTGGTTCGACTGAAGCTTTCTTT,CASSQGFGSTEAFF
TRBV7-8,TRBJ1-4,TRBD1,few,TGTGCCAGCAGCTTAGGGGACAGGGATAACGAAAAACTGTTTTTT,CASSLGDRDNEKLFF
TRBV12-3/TRBV12-4,TRBJ2-1,TRBD1,few,TGTGCCAGCACCCTGGACAGGGGGACCCACAATGAGCAGTTCTTC,CASTLDRGTHNEQFF
TRBV6-2/TRBV6-3,TRBJ2-4,TRBD1,NA,TGTGCCAGCAGAAGGGGACAGGGAGGGATTCAGTACTTC,CASRRGQGGIQYF
TRBV28,TRBJ1-1,NA,NA,TGTGCCAGCAGATGGGGGGGATTCACTGAAGCTTTCTTT,CASRWGGFTEAFF
TRBV18,TRBJ2-5,NA,NA,TGTGCCAGCTCACCACCTTTTGAGACCCAGTACTTC,CASSPPFETQYF
TRBV12-3/TRBV12-4,TRBJ2-5,NA,NA,TGTGCCAGCACCCCAGGCGGGAAAGAGACCCAGTACTTC,CASTPGGKETQYF
TRBV6-1,TRBJ2-1,TRBD2,NA,TGTGCCAGCAGAGAGAGCGGGGCGTACAATGAGCAGTTCTTC,CASRESGAYNEQFF
TRBV15,TRBJ1-6,NA,NA,TGTGCCACCAGCAGCGGGAGCGGGGGGCGCGGTTCACCCCTCCACTTT,CATSSGSGGRGSPLHF
TRBV6-1,TRBJ2-7,NA,NA,TGTGCCAGCAGCTCTCCGGACCGCAGGAGCTACGAGCAGTACTTC,CASSSPDRRSYEQYF
TRBV24-1,TRBJ2-1,NA,NA,TGTGCCACCCAAACTAGTTTACTGGGCAATGAGCAGTTCTTC,CATQTSLLGNEQFF
TRBV12-3/TRBV12-4,TRBJ1-2,NA,NA,TGTGCCAGCGGGACCACAGGAGGCTTTATGGGCTACACCTTC,CASGTTGGFMGYTF